This is a list of T cell receptor beta chains from one sample in a study of naive and memory T cell subsets. MiXCR, run by TCRdb on the UMI-ligation and nested PCR reads, gives a single entry per CDR3 protein. The table lists around 40,000 distinct CDR3 sequences, roughly 13% of them singletons. Sample: effector memory CD4+ T cells from blood. Source of these receptors: a human donor in good health. Both conserved end residues are part of each CDR3.

v_gene: TRBV5-1; CDR3aa: CASSFSGKALNEQFF
v_gene: TRBV6-2/TRBV6-3; CDR3aa: CASSRPGQGTTNTEAFF
v_gene: TRBV29-1; CDR3aa: CSVEGQGSFYEQYF
v_gene: TRBV28; CDR3aa: CASSLLAGGVTDTQYF
v_gene: TRBV30; CDR3aa: CAWSVYRGLGGEIQYF
v_gene: TRBV10-3; CDR3aa: CAIREPGLAGAGELFF
v_gene: TRBV6-6; CDR3aa: CASSLEGSNQPQHF
v_gene: TRBV6-2/TRBV6-3; CDR3aa: CASSLGTEAFF
v_gene: TRBV5-1; CDR3aa: CASSFRDRAKQYF
v_gene: TRBV28; CDR3aa: CASSSGQRGQPQHF
v_gene: TRBV5-4; CDR3aa: CASNDRGANTGELFF
v_gene: TRBV2; CDR3aa: CASSIRDPGRENIQYF
v_gene: TRBV12-3/TRBV12-4; CDR3aa: CASSLRRDPFYGYTF
v_gene: TRBV15; CDR3aa: CATSSSDSRTLSGANVLTF
v_gene: TRBV4-2; CDR3aa: CASSQVPVAGGYNEQFF
v_gene: TRBV2; CDR3aa: CASRAGTGGASTEAFF
v_gene: TRBV28; CDR3aa: CASYRGGEVSGNTIYF
v_gene: TRBV20-1; CDR3aa: CSANREFGGYTF
v_gene: TRBV6-6; CDR3aa: CASSYSNQLGWDYGYTF
v_gene: TRBV6-5; CDR3aa: CASSYGQNTEAFF
v_gene: TRBV29-1; CDR3aa: CSVAGTLTYEQYF
v_gene: TRBV19; CDR3aa: CASRQLGGSGANVLTF
v_gene: TRBV19; CDR3aa: CASSSSTVSSYEQYF
v_gene: TRBV2; CDR3aa: CASRKSGANVLTF
v_gene: TRBV6-5; CDR3aa: CASSTAGGSTDTQYF
v_gene: TRBV15; CDR3aa: CATSRDKGLSSPLHF
v_gene: TRBV6-1; CDR3aa: CASYTRQGAYEQYF
v_gene: TRBV5-1; CDR3aa: CASSINQGGQETQYF
v_gene: TRBV11-3; CDR3aa: CASSPGDGSEQFF
v_gene: TRBV20-1; CDR3aa: CSAQSDRWGYNEQFF
v_gene: TRBV11-2; CDR3aa: CASSLDRASGNRAQFF
v_gene: TRBV12-3/TRBV12-4; CDR3aa: CASSLALGPNTGELFF
v_gene: TRBV2; CDR3aa: CASKGRRVGWNEQFF
v_gene: TRBV4-1; CDR3aa: CASSHPGGLAGPWKDEQYF
v_gene: TRBV20-1; CDR3aa: CSVPGLPKDEQFF
v_gene: TRBV7-9; CDR3aa: CASTLTSDTQYF
v_gene: TRBV20-1; CDR3aa: CSAREGGLGEQYF
v_gene: TRBV5-5; CDR3aa: CASSPHGGGIADGYTF
v_gene: TRBV12-3/TRBV12-4; CDR3aa: CASSLGQSSWHF
v_gene: TRBV28; CDR3aa: CASRDHIWSTEAFF
v_gene: TRBV4-1; CDR3aa: CASSRTTGLNEKLFF
v_gene: TRBV6-1; CDR3aa: CASSVYHRDYEQYF
v_gene: TRBV13; CDR3aa: CASSLGLLLLAGGDEQFF
v_gene: TRBV6-5; CDR3aa: CASTHLRGRADKYGYTF